Each of the 16 T cell receptor beta chains below was sequenced from the same sample in a study of cytomegalovirus exposure and HLA in healthy donors listed by TCRdb under 2017. Libraries were made using the immunoSEQ multiplex PCR assay. The multiplex PCR relied on a mix of 60 forward primers for TCR Vbeta segments and 13 reverse primers for TCR Jbeta segments. TCRdb obtained this table from immuneACCESS and retained in-frame rearrangements with V and J assigned. These tables miss some clones; where compared with another copy, unresolved V genes account for less than half of the shortfall, and the remainder is unexplained. The sample yields roughly 150,000 clones; over 80% were counted once. Of the sample, about 1.2% is held by the ten largest clones. Sequencing was carried out using PBMCs. These receptors were collected from a boy aged 2 to 10 in good health and CMV-seronegative.

This clone was seen a single time. The chain's CDR3 is CASSLPLAGVNYNEQFF. Here the CDR3 DNA reads TGCGCCAGCAGCCTTCCCTTAGCGGGAGTTAACTACAATGAGCAGTTCTTC. This chain connects TRBV4-1 to TRBJ2-1, with 9 bases aligning to TRBD2. The CDR3 has 17 amino acids. CDR1 and CDR2 from the germline V gene are MGHRA and YSYEKL. Trimming cost V 4 bases and J 3 bases; bases outside gene matches: 10.

This clone was counted a single time. The chain carries TRBV15 and TRBJ2-4; the D is unclear. Trimming pared 0 bases from V and 0 bases from J, leaving 12 bases between. The CDR3 has 17 residues. Looked up from germline, CDR1 is LNHNV and CDR2 is YYDKDF (reference sequence). DNA of the CDR3: TGTGCCACCAGCAGAGAGGTTGGGCTCGGAGCCAAAAACATTCAGTACTTC. Translation gives CATSREVGLGAKNIQYF. Full variable domain (missing parts from reference TRBV15 and TRBJ2-4): DAMVIQNPRYQVTQFGKPVTLSCSQTLNHNVMYWYQQKSSQAPKLLFHYYDKDFNNEADTPDNFQSRRPNTSFCFLDIRSPGLGDTAMYLCATSREVGLGAKNIQYFGAGTRLSVL.

This chain joins TRBV2 and TRBJ1-5, with D unclear. V lost 5 bases and J lost 1, with 15 bases in between. Germline lookup yields CDR1 SNHLY and CDR2 FYNNEI. The CDR3 consists of 16 residues. The CDR3 here is CASSRAGIWSNQPQHF. The CDR3 DNA reads as TGTGCCAGCAGTCGGGCGGGTATTTGGAGCAATCAGCCCCAGCATTTT.

This rearrangement joins TRBV2 to TRBJ2-5; D is undetermined. Germline V lookup: CDR1 SNHLY, CDR2 FYNNEI. Trimming pared 2 bases from V and 3 bases from J, leaving 4 bases between. The CDR3 is made up of 12 amino acids. The CDR3 loop reads CASSEIKETQYF. CDR3 in DNA: TGTGCCAGCAGTGAAATTAAAGAGACCCAGTACTTC. Variable domain in full (rest from reference TRBV2 and TRBJ2-5): EPEVTQTPSHQVTQMGQEVILRCVPISNHLYFYWYRQILGQKVEFLVSFYNNEISEKSEIFDDQFSVERPDGSNFTLKIRSTKLEDSAMYFCASSEIKETQYFGPGTRLLVL.

V is TRBV7-8 and J is TRBJ2-7, with D maybe TRBD2 (6 bases). Germline lookup yields CDR1 SGHVS and CDR2 FQNEAQ. This CDR3 region has 15 residues. V lost 4 bases to trimming and J lost 2 bases, with 15 bases between them. The CDR3 sequence is CASSYTSSTAYEQYF. In DNA form, the CDR3 reads TGTGCCAGCAGCTACACTAGCTCAACAGCCTACGAGCAGTACTTC.

This chain joins TRBV18 and TRBJ1-5, with 8 bases that match TRBD1. V trimming: 2 bases; J trimming: 6 bases; junction bases outside the gene matches: 3. This CDR3 comprises 14 residues. Germline loops: CDR1 KGHSH, CDR2 LQKENI. The CDR3 loop reads CASSPTGGSQPQHF. The CDR3 nucleotides are TGTGCCAGCTCACCAACAGGGGGAAGTCAGCCCCAGCATTTT.

The genes are TRBV6-5 and TRBJ1-1, with D possibly matching TRBD1 (5 bases). In germline, CDR1 is MNHEY, CDR2 SVGAGI. There are 16 residues in the CDR3. V was trimmed by 0 bases and J by 3 bases, leaving 14 bases between them. CDR3 sequence (DNA): TGTGCCAGCAGTTACTCCGGCAGGGCAGGAGACACTGAAGCTTTCTTT. Encoded protein: CASSYSGRAGDTEAFF.

The genes are TRBV6-1 and TRBJ1-5, with 8 bases aligning to TRBD1. With V trimmed by 7 bases and J by 6 bases, 8 bases remained unmatched. Germline lookup yields CDR1 MNHNS and CDR2 SASEGT. The CDR3 runs to 14 residues. The CDR3: CASKSGGVSQPQHF. The CDR3 DNA follows: TGTGCCAGCAAATCAGGGGGCGTAAGTCAGCCCCAGCATTTT.

The chain recombines TRBV27 with TRBJ2-7; 8 bases match TRBD1. V lost 0 bases to trimming and J lost 1 base; unmatched junction nucleotides: 2. The V gene's germline CDR1 is MNHEY and CDR2 SMNVEV (reference sequence). The CDR3 loop spans 15 amino acids. CDR3 in DNA: TGTGCCAGCAGTTTATCTGGGACAGGTTCCTACGAGCAGTACTTC. This codes for CASSLSGTGSYEQYF.

V usage is TRBV6-5 and J usage is TRBJ2-7, with TRBD2 identical over 8 bases. The germline V gene encodes CDR1 MNHEY and CDR2 SVGAGI. The CDR3 has 15 residues. Trimming at V came to 5 bases and at J to 2 bases, leaving 8 bases not matched to a gene. This CDR3 is CASSTGLAVTYEQYF. CDR3 nucleotides: TGTGCCAGCAGTACTGGACTAGCTGTCACCTACGAGCAGTACTTC.

The rearrangement uses TRBV4-2 and TRBJ1-5, with TRBD1 matching over 7 bases. CDR3 length equals 18 residues. J lost 3 bases, V lost 0 bases, and 11 bases had no gene match. Germline loops: CDR1 LGHNA, CDR2 YNFKEQ. CDR3 protein: CASSQDLLGQVLNQPQHF. The CDR3 bases are TGTGCCAGCAGCCAAGATCTTCTCGGACAGGTACTCAATCAGCCCCAGCATTTT.

CDR3 coding DNA: TGCGCCAGCAGACGTCAAGGGGGAGAAGAAAAACTGTTTTTT. The encoded protein is CASRRQGGEEKLFF. The chain has TRBV5-1 and TRBJ1-4, with D perhaps matching TRBD1 (6 bases). V lost 5 bases and J 8 bases, leaving 16 bases between the germline ends. This CDR3 is built from 14 residues. Germline lookup yields CDR1 SGHRS and CDR2 YFSETQ.

This clone was detected a few times. The genes are TRBV10-3 and TRBJ2-7; 8 bases map to TRBD2. There are 14 residues in the CDR3. V dropped 2 bases and J dropped 6; count of bases not matched to a gene: 6. Germline CDR1 reads ENHRY; CDR2 reads SYGVKD. In nucleotides, the CDR3 is TGTGCCATCAGTGAGCCCCCGGGGGGGACCGAGCAGTACTTC. As protein: CAISEPPGGTEQYF.

The chain combines TRBV6-1 with TRBJ2-1; 9 bases line up with TRBD2. Trimming at V came to 1 base and at J to 6 bases, leaving 10 bases not matched to a gene. Germline V gene sequence: CDR1 MNHNS, CDR2 SASEGT. This CDR3 has 17 residues. CDR3 amino acids: CASSEGIAGESGNEQFF. CDR3 DNA sequence: TGTGCCAGCAGTGAAGGGATAGCGGGAGAATCGGGCAATGAGCAGTTCTTC.

This chain joins TRBV19 and TRBJ1-2, with D uncertain. From germline, CDR1 is LNHDA and CDR2 SQIVND (reference sequence). Trimming left V 3 bases short and J 4 bases short, with 15 bases between. The CDR3 is 15 amino acids. CDR3 sequence (DNA): TGTGCCAGTAGTATGGGCGACGGAACCTTCTATGGCTACACCTTC. Translation: CASSMGDGTFYGYTF.

In nucleotides, the CDR3 is TGTGCCAGCAGCCCGGACAGGGCGGAATATGGCTACACCTTC. Protein: CASSPDRAEYGYTF. This chain joins TRBV5-4 and TRBJ1-2; TRBD1 agrees at 8 bases. Trimming at V came to 4 bases and at J to 5 bases, leaving 7 bases not matched to a gene. The CDR3 is 14 residues long. Per the germline V gene, CDR1 is SGHNT and CDR2 is YYREEE (reference sequence).